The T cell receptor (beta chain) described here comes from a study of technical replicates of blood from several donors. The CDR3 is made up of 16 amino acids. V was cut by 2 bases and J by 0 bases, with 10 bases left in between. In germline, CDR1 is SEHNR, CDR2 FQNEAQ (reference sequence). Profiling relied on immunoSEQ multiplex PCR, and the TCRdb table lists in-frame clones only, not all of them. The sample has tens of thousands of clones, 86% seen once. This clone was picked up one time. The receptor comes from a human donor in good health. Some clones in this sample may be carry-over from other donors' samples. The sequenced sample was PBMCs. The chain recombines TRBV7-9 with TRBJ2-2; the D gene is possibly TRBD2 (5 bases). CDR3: CASSLSGAPNTGELFF. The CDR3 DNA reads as TGTGCCAGCAGCTTAAGCGGTGCCCCGAACACCGGGGAGCTGTTTTTT.